Each of the 21 T cell receptor beta chains below was sequenced from the same sample in a study of T cell repertoires in cytomegalovirus infection. These TCRs are of unknown antigen specificity. TCRdb itself ran the reads through MiXCR, one entry per CDR3 protein. The data contain 110,000 to 150,000 distinct CDR3 sequences, about 32% of them singletons. Sequencing used CD8+ T cells from cultured PBMCs, obtained from culture after CMV antigen stimulation. These receptors originate from a human donor in good health (CMV status not recorded). Some clones in this sample may be carry-over from other donors' samples.

The V and J genes are TRBV11-1 and TRBJ2-3; 13 nucleotides match TRBD2. Germline CDR1 is SGHAT and CDR2 is FQDESV (reference sequence). After removal of 5 bases from V and 4 bases from J, the junction contained 6 bases not matched to a gene. This CDR3 is 16 amino acids long. The CDR3 region is CASSLLAGGPADTQYF. The CDR3 DNA follows: TGTGCCAGCAGCCTACTAGCGGGGGGGCCCGCAGATACGCAGTATTTT.

CDR3 in DNA: TGTGCCAGCACTTCGGCGGGGTACCCTAACTATGGCTACACCTTC. Residues: CASTSAGYPNYGYTF. The chain carries TRBV27 and TRBJ1-2; D is undetermined. This CDR3 spans 15 amino acids. Trimming removed 7 bases from V and 0 bases from J, with 15 bases in between. The germline gives CDR1 MNHEY, CDR2 SMNVEV (reference sequence).

In this sample, this clonotype turned up many times. V gene TRBV7-8 combines with J gene TRBJ1-2; D possibly corresponds to TRBD1 (6 bases). This CDR3 has 13 amino acids. Germline V gene sequence: CDR1 SGHVS, CDR2 FQNEAQ. Trimming left V 1 base short and J 7 bases short, with 10 bases between. The chain's CDR3 is CASSLDQGFGYTF. The CDR3 nucleotides read TGTGCCAGCAGCTTAGATCAGGGGTTTGGCTACACCTTC.

This clonotype was seen a handful of times. The genes are TRBV7-3 and TRBJ2-3; 13 positions agree with TRBD2. Germline loops: CDR1 SGHTA, CDR2 FQGTGA. Germline trimming cut 4 bases from V and 4 bases from J; bases unmatched to any gene: 5. The CDR3 runs to 16 residues. CDR3 coding DNA: TGTGCCAGCAGCTCCGGACTAGCGGGGGTCGCAGATACGCAGTATTTT. Translating it yields CASSSGLAGVADTQYF.

This clonotype showed up just a few times. J is TRBJ1-6 and V is TRBV6-6, with a weak D call TRBD1 (5 bases). The CDR3 has 16 amino acids. Germline CDR1 and CDR2: MNHNY and SVGAGI (reference sequence). Trimming removed 4 bases at V and 9 bases at J, with 19 bases between. CDR3 residues: CASSSLTDIRVSPLHF. In DNA form, the CDR3 reads TGTGCCAGCAGTTCACTGACAGATATAAGGGTTTCACCCCTCCACTTT.

This sequence joins TRBV28 and TRBJ1-2; a possible D gene is TRBD1 (6 bases). The length of the CDR3 is 14 residues. V lost 8 bases and J lost 2, with 15 bases in between. Germline CDR1 and CDR2: MDHEN and SYDVKM. The CDR3 here is CASELGQGNYGYTF. The CDR3 region has the DNA TGTGCCAGCGAGTTGGGGCAGGGGAACTATGGCTACACCTTC.

The chain carries TRBV6-1 and TRBJ1-2, with D perhaps TRBD1 (5 bases). CDR1 MNHNS and CDR2 SASEGT come from the germline V gene. The CDR3 covers 12 residues. With 2 bases removed from V and 5 bases from J, the gap between germline ends came to 6 bases. CDR3 nucleotides: TGTGCCAGCAGTGAATGGACATATGGCTACACCTTC. Encoded protein: CASSEWTYGYTF.

This clonotype was counted a single time. The CDR3 DNA sequence: TGTGCCACCAGCCGTGACAGGGCGAGCGAGCAGTACTTC. It is translated as CATSRDRASEQYF. The V and J genes are TRBV15 and TRBJ2-7; TRBD1 agrees at 7 bases. This CDR3 has 13 residues. The V and J ends lost 5 bases and 6 bases, in that order; junction bases with no gene match: 7. Germline assignment: CDR1 LNHNV and CDR2 YYDKDF (reference sequence).

The chain links TRBV7-6 to TRBJ1-2; D is unclear. Germline CDR1 reads SGHVS; CDR2 reads FNYEAQ. The CDR3 runs 12 residues. V lost 4 bases to trimming and J lost 8 bases, with 11 bases between them. The CDR3 is CASSSETEGYTF. As DNA, the CDR3 is TGTGCCAGCAGCTCCGAAACAGAAGGCTACACCTTC.

The V call is TRBV5-4, the J call TRBJ1-4, with 10 bases lining up with TRBD1. From germline, CDR1 is SGHNT and CDR2 YYREEE (reference sequence). CDR3 length equals 16 residues. J lost 4 bases, V lost 4 bases, and 7 bases had no gene match. CDR3 sequence reads: CASSPTGQGDNEKLFF. CDR3 nucleotide sequence: TGTGCCAGCAGCCCAACAGGACAGGGGGATAATGAAAAACTGTTTTTT.

The CDR3 DNA is TGTGCCAGCAGAAACGCAGACAGTTCGAGCTCCTACAATGAGCAGTTCTTC. This sequence encodes CASRNADSSSSYNEQFF. The chain joins TRBV2 to TRBJ2-1; D is perhaps TRBD1 (5 bases). CDR1 is SNHLY and CDR2 is FYNNEI in the germline V gene. This CDR3 comprises 17 residues. V lost 6 bases and J 0 bases, leaving 18 bases between the germline ends.

This clonotype was found a few times. The gene calls are TRBV7-3 and TRBJ2-1, with D uncertain. Trimming cost V 1 base and J 0 bases, with 10 bases left between them. In germline, CDR1 is SGHTA, CDR2 FQGTGA. The CDR3 length is 16 residues. This CDR3 is CASSLIGGSSYNEQFF. Written as DNA, the CDR3 is TGTGCCAGCAGCTTAATAGGCGGTAGCTCCTACAATGAGCAGTTCTTC.

This clonotype was found once. The genes are TRBV19 and TRBJ1-1; D is uncertain. The V gene's germline CDR1 is LNHDA and CDR2 SQIVND (reference sequence). The ends were cut back, 6 bases at V and 1 base at J, with 9 bases in the middle. There are 13 residues in the CDR3. As DNA, the CDR3 is TGTGCCAGTAGCCTCAGTTCGAACACTGAAGCTTTCTTT. This translates into CASSLSSNTEAFF. The full variable domain, in which reference TRBV19 and TRBJ1-1 provide the parts outside the CDR3, is DGGITQSPKYLFRKEGQNVTLSCEQNLNHDAMYWYRQDPGQGLRLIYYSQIVNDFQKGDIAEGYSVSREKKESFPLTVTSAQKNPTAFYLCASSLSSNTEAFFGQGTRLTVV.

V and J are TRBV6-4 and TRBJ2-7, with 11 positions matching TRBD1. This CDR3 has 19 amino acids. Unmatched junction bases numbered 18, after V lost 8 bases and J lost 0 bases. Germline CDR1 reads MRHNA; CDR2 reads SNTAGT. The CDR3 spells CASGYEDRGREGPSYEQYF. CDR3 DNA: TGTGCCAGCGGCTACGAGGACAGGGGGCGCGAAGGACCCTCCTACGAGCAGTACTTC.

The J gene is TRBJ1-1, the V gene TRBV7-9; D not resolved. The CDR3 is 13 residues long. V was shortened by 5 bases and J by 1 base, with 8 bases between the two germline ends. CDR1 and CDR2 from the germline V gene are SEHNR and FQNEAQ (reference sequence). The CDR3 region has the DNA TGTGCCAGCAGCCCCCCCCCGAACACTGAAGCTTTCTTT. Amino acid sequence: CASSPPPNTEAFF.

This clonotype came up many times. The V and J genes are TRBV7-8 and TRBJ1-5; a weak D match, TRBD1 (6 bases). CDR1 SGHVS and CDR2 FQNEAQ come from the germline V gene. CDR3 length: 14 amino acids. Trimming stripped 5 bases from V and 3 bases from J, with 11 bases between. Written as DNA, the CDR3 is TGTGCCAGCAGCCCGGACAGCATCAATCAGCCCCAGCATTTT. Its protein is CASSPDSINQPQHF.

In its sample, this clonotype was seen many times. The V and J genes are TRBV6-5 and TRBJ1-2, with TRBD1 matching 7 bases. Germline loops: CDR1 MNHEY, CDR2 SVGAGI. The CDR3 length is 13 residues. Losses at the gene ends were 6 bases for V and 5 bases for J; bases not matched to a gene: 6. The CDR3 protein is CASSRPGQYGYTF. In DNA, the CDR3 is TGTGCCAGCAGCCGACCGGGACAGTATGGCTACACCTTC.

This chain uses TRBV7-6 with TRBJ1-2; D unclear. This CDR3 is built from 12 residues. Per germline, CDR1 SGHVS and CDR2 FNYEAQ. V was clipped by 5 bases and J by 4 bases, with 8 bases between them. The CDR3 DNA reads as TGTGCCAGCAGCCGGGGTAGCTATGGCTACACCTTC. It yields the protein CASSRGSYGYTF.

The chain employs TRBV20-1 and TRBJ1-1, with TRBD1 matching 7 bases. Per the germline V gene, CDR1 is DFQATT and CDR2 is SNEGSKA (reference sequence). V dropped 6 bases and J dropped 1; count of bases not matched to a gene: 5. This CDR3 is 13 amino acids long. CDR3 in DNA: TGCAGTGCGGGGGACAGCCAGAACACTGAAGCTTTCTTT. As protein: CSAGDSQNTEAFF.

This clonotype came up a few times. The chain is built from TRBV5-6 and TRBJ2-7; D is perhaps TRBD1 (6 bases). The V and J ends lost 2 bases and 3 bases respectively, with 12 bases between them. This CDR3 spans 14 amino acids. Germline CDR1 is SGHDT and CDR2 is YYEEEE. The CDR3 bases are TGTGCCAGCAGCTTAGGACAGACCTTCTACGAGCAGTACTTC. Protein product: CASSLGQTFYEQYF.

This clonotype was counted between two and nine times. J is TRBJ1-1 and V is TRBV19; TRBD1 aligns across 7 bases. Germline assignment: CDR1 LNHDA and CDR2 SQIVND (reference sequence). Trimming removed 9 bases from V and 0 bases from J; junction bases left unmatched: 7. There are 14 residues in the CDR3. CDR3 sequence: CASTLQGMNTEAFF. DNA of the CDR3: TGTGCCAGCACGTTACAGGGGATGAACACTGAAGCTTTCTTT.